This T cell receptor (beta chain) was documented in a study of blood T cell repertoires in COVID-19. Study-wide context: Samples of COVID-19 (acute and convalescent) were obtained from the United States, Italy and Spain. PBMCs, B-cell-depleted T cells, or T cells provided the cDNA or gDNA that made up the material.

CDR1 and CDR2 (germline): LGHDT, YNNKEL (reference sequence). This CDR3 has 15 residues. The trim removed 0 bases at V and 8 bases at J, leaving 9 bases unmatched. Authors' analysis steps: The authors estimated nucleated cell counts from reference gene primer amplification. TCRdb's copy holds only in-frame clones and misses some; the assay was immunoSEQ multiplex PCR. The V and J calls and clone size were taken over from that table, and D and trimming were inferred from the DNA. The sample has 250,000 to 300,000 clones; about 90% are singletons. V usage is TRBV3-1 (or the pseudogene TRBV3-2) and J usage is TRBJ1-2, with 7 bases fitting TRBD1. Sequences were obtained from peripheral blood. This TCR was recovered from a woman younger than 45 with COVID-19, enrolled during active disease. CDR3 protein: CASSQDFRGLGGYTF. The DNA for the CDR3 is TGTGCCAGCAGCCAAGATTTTAGGGGGCTGGGAGGCTACACCTTC.